Described below is a single T cell receptor beta chain sequence and its context. The sample comes from a study of shared clonotypes between healthy human individuals. Germline CDR1 reads GTSNPN; CDR2 reads SVGIG (reference sequence). V was trimmed by 5 bases and J by 0 bases, leaving 11 bases between them. This CDR3 is 14 amino acids long. Only Caucasian adults living in Nashville, Tennessee made up the donor group. Clones were read by immunoSEQ multiplex PCR, and TCRdb kept only the in-frame ones, dropping some. Of more than 1.2 million clones detected, 97% to 99% appear once; the ten largest clones hold roughly 0.35%.

The specimen sequenced was naive CD4+ T cells sorted from blood. Subset defined: CD45RA+ positively selected. This chain uses TRBV30 with TRBJ1-5, with a possible D match to TRBD1 (6 bases). The receptor comes from a man aged 30-40 years in good health. The CDR3, as DNA: TGTGCCTGGTACAGGGAGCATAGCAATCAGCCCCAGCATTTT. Protein sequence: CAWYREHSNQPQHF.